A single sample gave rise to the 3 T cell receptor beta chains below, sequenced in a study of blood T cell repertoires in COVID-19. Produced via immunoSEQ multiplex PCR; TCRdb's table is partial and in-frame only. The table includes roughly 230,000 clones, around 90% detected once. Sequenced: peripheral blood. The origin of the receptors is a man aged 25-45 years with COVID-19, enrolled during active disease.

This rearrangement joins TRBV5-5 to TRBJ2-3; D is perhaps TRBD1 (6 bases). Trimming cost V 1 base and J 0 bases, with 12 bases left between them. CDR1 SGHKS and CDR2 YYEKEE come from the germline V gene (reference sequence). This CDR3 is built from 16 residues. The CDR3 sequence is CASSLRTASSTDTQYF. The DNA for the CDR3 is TGTGCCAGCAGCTTGCGGACAGCGTCTAGCACAGATACGCAGTATTTT. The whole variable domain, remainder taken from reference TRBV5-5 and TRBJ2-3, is DAGVTQSPTHLIKTRGQQVTLRCSPISGHKSVSWYQQVLGQGPQFIFQYYEKEERGRGNFPDRFSARQFPNYSSELNVNALLLGDSALYLCASSLRTASSTDTQYFGPGTRLTVL.

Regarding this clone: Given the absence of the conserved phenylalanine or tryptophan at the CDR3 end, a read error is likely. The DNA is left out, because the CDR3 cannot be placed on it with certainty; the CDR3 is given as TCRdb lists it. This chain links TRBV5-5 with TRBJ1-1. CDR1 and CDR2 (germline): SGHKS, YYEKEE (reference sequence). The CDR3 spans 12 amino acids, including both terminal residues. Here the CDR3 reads CASSLAAGIRSI.

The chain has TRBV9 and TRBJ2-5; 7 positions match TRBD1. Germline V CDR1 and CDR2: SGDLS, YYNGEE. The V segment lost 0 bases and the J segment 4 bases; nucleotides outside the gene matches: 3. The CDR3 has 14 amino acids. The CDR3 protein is CASSVGQGSETQYF. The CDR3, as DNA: TGTGCCAGCAGCGTAGGACAGGGATCAGAGACCCAGTACTTC. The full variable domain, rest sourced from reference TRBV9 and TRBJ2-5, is DSGVTQTPKHLITATGQRVTLRCSPRSGDLSVYWYQQSLDQGLQFLIQYYNGEERAKGNILERFSAQQFPDLHSELNLSSLELGDSALYFCASSVGQGSETQYFGPGTRLLVL.